The next 5 T cell receptor beta chains were all read from a single sample in a study of vaccination and CD4 T cells after COVID-19. The antigens these receptors bind are not known. The treatment was: roughly nine-day PBMC culture with coronavirus spike peptide pools or control peptides (ViraFEST assay). Cultured CD4+ T cells had their DNA profiled by the Oncomine TCR Beta short-read assay. TCRdb re-called the PCR reads through MiXCR, storing one row per CDR3 protein. The table shows under 13,000 distinct CDR3 sequences, with 77% occurring only once. Input material: CD4+ T cells from blood, cultured in vitro. These receptors came from a human donor who had recovered from COVID-19.

The rearrangement joins TRBV30 to TRBJ1-2; TRBD1 might be the D (6 bases). CDR1 is GTSNPN and CDR2 is SVGIG in the germline V gene (reference sequence). The CDR3 spans 12 residues. The ends were cut back, 1 base at V and 10 bases at J, with 13 bases in the middle. DNA for the CDR3: TGTGCCTGGAGTGGGGGGGGCACGGCCTACACCTTC. It translates to CAWSGGGTAYTF.

This chain uses TRBV7-2 with TRBJ1-2; D gene unclear. CDR1 is SGHTA, CDR2 FQGNSA, per germline. The V and J ends lost 4 bases and 1 base respectively, with 10 bases between them. The CDR3 sequence is 14 residues long. As DNA, the CDR3 is TGTGCCAGCAGCTCCCACGGGCTTAACTATGGCTACACCTTC. Translation gives CASSSHGLNYGYTF.

This clonotype turned up a few times. The rearrangement links TRBV24-1 to TRBJ2-3, with 9 bases aligning to TRBD2. CDR1 KGHDR and CDR2 SFDVKD come from the germline V gene. There are 13 residues in the CDR3. V lost 9 bases and J lost 3; bases outside the gene matches: 3. CDR3 residues: CATGLAGTDTQYF. The CDR3 DNA reads as TGTGCCACCGGTCTAGCGGGAACAGATACGCAGTATTTT.

The V gene is TRBV20-1, the J gene TRBJ1-5; no definite D call. Looked up from germline, CDR1 is DFQATT and CDR2 is SNEGSKA (reference sequence). CDR3 size: 15 residues. V was trimmed by 0 bases and J by 2 bases, leaving 11 bases between them. CDR3 DNA sequence: TGCAGTGCTAGAGATCCCGGGAGGGGCAATCAGCCCCAGCATTTT. Translating gives CSARDPGRGNQPQHF.

V gene TRBV28 combines with J gene TRBJ2-1; TRBD2 might be the D (6 bases). The CDR3 is 14 residues long. In germline, CDR1 is MDHEN, CDR2 SYDVKM. With 9 bases removed from V and 0 bases from J, the gap between germline ends came to 12 bases. This CDR3 reads CASKLAFSYNEQFF. The DNA for the CDR3 is TGTGCCAGTAAACTAGCTTTCTCCTACAATGAGCAGTTCTTC.